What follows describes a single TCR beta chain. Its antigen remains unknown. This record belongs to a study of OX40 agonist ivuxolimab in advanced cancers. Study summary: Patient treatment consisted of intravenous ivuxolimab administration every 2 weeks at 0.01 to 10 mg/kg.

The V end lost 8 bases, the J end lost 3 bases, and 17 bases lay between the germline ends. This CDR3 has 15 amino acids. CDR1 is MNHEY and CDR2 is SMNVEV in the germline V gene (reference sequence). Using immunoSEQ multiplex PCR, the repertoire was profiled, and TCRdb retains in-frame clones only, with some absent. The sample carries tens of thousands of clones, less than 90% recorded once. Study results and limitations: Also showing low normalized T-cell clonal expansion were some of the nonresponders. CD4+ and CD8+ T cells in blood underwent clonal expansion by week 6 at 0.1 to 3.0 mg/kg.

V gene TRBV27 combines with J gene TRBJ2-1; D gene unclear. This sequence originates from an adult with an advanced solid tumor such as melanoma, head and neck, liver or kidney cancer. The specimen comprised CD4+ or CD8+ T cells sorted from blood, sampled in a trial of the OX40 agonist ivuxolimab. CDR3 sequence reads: CASGSRQAYYNEQFF. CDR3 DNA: TGTGCCAGCGGATCCAGGCAGGCGTACTACAATGAGCAGTTCTTC.